A selection of T cell receptor beta chains follows, all from one sample in a study of regulatory T cells in long-lasting Graves disease. TCRdb ran MiXCR on the multiplex PCR reads and lists one entry per CDR3 protein. The sample yields approximately 350,000 distinct CDR3 sequences, about 16% seen once. These data also featured in a second study, about T cells in Graves' hyperthyroidism and ophthalmopathy.

The material was peripheral blood mononuclear cells (PBMCs), obtained at new diagnosis, from a patient treated with antithyroid drugs. The source of these receptors is a woman aged 18-29 years with Graves disease. CDR3s leave out the opening cysteine and the closing phenylalanine or tryptophan. Size is stated for part of the rows, as once, few or many counts, or as a class when the clone is expanded.

v_gene: TRBV5-1; abundance: .; j_gene: TRBJ2-2; CDR3aa: ASSRDVTNTGELF
v_gene: TRBV18; abundance: many; j_gene: TRBJ2-7; CDR3aa: ASSPGQGAMYEQY
v_gene: TRBV6-1; abundance: few; j_gene: TRBJ1-2; CDR3aa: ASSPGAYYGYT
v_gene: TRBV10-2; abundance: few; j_gene: TRBJ2-4; CDR3aa: ASSSWGLAAKNIQY
v_gene: TRBV12-3/TRBV12-4; abundance: many; j_gene: TRBJ1-1; CDR3aa: ASSLGVGTEAF
v_gene: TRBV30; abundance: many; j_gene: TRBJ2-7; CDR3aa: AWGAGNYEQY
v_gene: TRBV19; abundance: .; j_gene: TRBJ2-1; CDR3aa: ASSIVSGRNEQF
v_gene: TRBV7-3; abundance: many; j_gene: TRBJ2-3; CDR3aa: ASSPRRTSGRRDTQY
v_gene: TRBV9; abundance: .; j_gene: TRBJ2-1; CDR3aa: ASATFLAGVNEQF
v_gene: TRBV20-1; abundance: few; j_gene: TRBJ2-7; CDR3aa: SADKPTGDYEQY
v_gene: TRBV9; abundance: many; j_gene: TRBJ2-7; CDR3aa: ASSPGQSSYEQY
v_gene: TRBV5-1; abundance: .; j_gene: TRBJ1-2; CDR3aa: ASSFSEDGYT
v_gene: TRBV5-1; abundance: .; j_gene: TRBJ1-4; CDR3aa: ASSPRTGNNEKLF
v_gene: TRBV12-3/TRBV12-4; abundance: many; j_gene: TRBJ2-7; CDR3aa: ASSSHGTGGYEQY
v_gene: TRBV5-1; abundance: many; j_gene: TRBJ2-7; CDR3aa: ASSLLGGPDSYEQY
v_gene: TRBV28; abundance: many; j_gene: TRBJ1-2; CDR3aa: ASSLLYRGHYGYT
v_gene: TRBV7-8; abundance: many; j_gene: TRBJ2-7; CDR3aa: ASSLRALHEQY
v_gene: TRBV7-8; abundance: many; j_gene: TRBJ2-1; CDR3aa: ASSFRTVGQGVNEQF
v_gene: TRBV20-1; abundance: many; j_gene: TRBJ2-5; CDR3aa: SALTSGKETQY
v_gene: TRBV24-1; abundance: .; j_gene: TRBJ2-1; CDR3aa: ATSEVDNEQF
v_gene: TRBV7-9; abundance: .; j_gene: TRBJ1-1; CDR3aa: AGSKQGFPEAF
v_gene: TRBV28; abundance: many; j_gene: TRBJ1-3; CDR3aa: ASSLMVTGGSNTIY
v_gene: TRBV20-1; abundance: many; j_gene: TRBJ2-1; CDR3aa: SGRTGNYNEQF
v_gene: TRBV18; abundance: many; j_gene: TRBJ2-5; CDR3aa: ASSLEKDSASTETQY
v_gene: TRBV7-3; abundance: many; j_gene: TRBJ2-2; CDR3aa: ASTWSGGAGELF
v_gene: TRBV20-1; abundance: many; j_gene: TRBJ2-5; CDR3aa: SAGGPGGMEETQY
v_gene: TRBV29-1; abundance: many; j_gene: TRBJ2-1; CDR3aa: SVEGGEGINEQF
v_gene: TRBV7-9; abundance: many; j_gene: TRBJ2-1; CDR3aa: ASSLNLRGDEQF
v_gene: TRBV5-1; abundance: many; j_gene: TRBJ2-1; CDR3aa: ASSLGGTSNNEQF
v_gene: TRBV20-1; abundance: many; j_gene: TRBJ1-5; CDR3aa: SARDRSRGNQPQH
v_gene: TRBV19; abundance: few; j_gene: TRBJ1-5; CDR3aa: ASRDTPSNQPQH
v_gene: TRBV12-3/TRBV12-4; abundance: few; j_gene: TRBJ2-7; CDR3aa: ASRPDGSYEQY
v_gene: TRBV20-1; abundance: many; j_gene: TRBJ2-5; CDR3aa: SAKGGSGGTETQY
v_gene: TRBV28; abundance: many; j_gene: TRBJ2-7; CDR3aa: ASNGQGRYEQY
v_gene: TRBV29-1; abundance: .; j_gene: TRBJ1-2; CDR3aa: SVRWGGQGANYGYT
v_gene: TRBV20-1; abundance: .; j_gene: TRBJ2-5; CDR3aa: SASPERGGGRETQY
v_gene: TRBV20-1; abundance: many; j_gene: TRBJ2-7; CDR3aa: SAKLPGQGGEQY
v_gene: TRBV20-1; abundance: many; j_gene: TRBJ2-7; CDR3aa: SARVLAGGPYEQY
v_gene: TRBV3-1; abundance: few; j_gene: TRBJ2-1; CDR3aa: ASSQVTIKMGNNEQF
v_gene: TRBV20-1; abundance: .; j_gene: TRBJ2-1; CDR3aa: SAPPFGGNEQF
v_gene: TRBV20-1; abundance: many; j_gene: TRBJ2-7; CDR3aa: SARDAYEQY
v_gene: TRBV13; abundance: many; j_gene: TRBJ2-3; CDR3aa: ASSPGMVTDTQY